This T cell receptor beta chain was retrieved from a study of blood T cell repertoires in COVID-19. Germline V gene data show CDR1 as SGHTA and CDR2 as FQGNSA. V lost 1 base and J 4 bases, leaving 13 bases between the germline ends. This CDR3 is 15 amino acids long. The repertoire was sequenced with immunoSEQ multiplex PCR; TCRdb's copy has only in-frame clones and lacks some. The top ten clones hold approximately 3.9% of a sample with more than 110,000 clones, roughly 84% of them seen once. This chain joins TRBV7-2 and TRBJ1-2, with a weak D call TRBD1 (5 bases). The origin of this receptor is a woman between 55 and 75 years old with acute or convalescent COVID-19. The sequenced sample consisted of peripheral blood. The CDR3 loop reads CASSLVGLRGYGYTF. Written as DNA, the CDR3 is TGTGCCAGCAGCTTAGTGGGTCTAAGGGGCTATGGCTACACCTTC. Combining the CDR3 with reference TRBV7-2 and TRBJ1-2 gives the whole variable domain GAGVSQSPSNKVTEKGKDVELRCDPISGHTALYWYRQSLGQGLEFLIYFQGNSAPDKSGLPSDRFSAERTGGSVSTLTIQRTQQEDSAVYLCASSLVGLRGYGYTFGSGTRLTVV.